These 32 T cell receptor beta chains were all obtained from the same sample, sequenced in a study of CD8 T cells in ankylosing spondylitis. TCRdb used MiXCR to reprocess the 5' RACE reads, holding one entry per CDR3 protein. The repertoire holds about 250,000 distinct CDR3 sequences, with under 35% as singletons. Sequenced material: blood, either unsorted or a sorted T cell fraction (not recorded which). All receptors derive from a male donor with ankylosing spondylitis or in good health (not recorded which).

This clonotype was counted between two and nine times. The chain carries TRBV10-2 and TRBJ2-7; D may match TRBD1 or TRBD2 (6 bases each). Germline V gives CDR1 WSHSY, CDR2 SAAADI. This CDR3 contains 15 residues. Trimming took off 3 bases at V and 2 bases at J, with 14 bases between the two ends. The CDR3 spells CASSDRGRNAYEQYF. The CDR3 coding sequence is TGCGCCAGCAGTGACCGGGGGCGTAACGCCTACGAGCAGTACTTC.

Turning to this clonotype: Its ends do not fully match the called genes, so a read error is possible. J is TRBJ2-1 and V is TRBV15; weak D call: TRBD2 (5 bases). The CDR3 contains 13 residues. CDR1 is LNHNV and CDR2 is YYDKDF in the germline V gene (reference sequence). The CDR3 protein is CAISRGAADEQFF. The CDR3 bases are TGTGCCATCAGCAGAGGAGCAGCGGATGAGCAGTTCTTC.

This clonotype appeared a few times. The chain has TRBV12-3 or TRBV12-4 and TRBJ1-4; 8 bases map to TRBD1. V was clipped by 2 bases and J by 10 bases; unmatched bases: 3. CDR3 length: 13 residues. Written as DNA, the CDR3 is TGTGCCAGCAGTTTAACAGGGGGGAGAAAACTGTTTTTT. Its translation: CASSLTGGRKLFF.

The V gene is TRBV6-5, the J gene TRBJ2-7; possible D gene TRBD2, 6 bases. CDR3 size: 14 residues. Germline lookup yields CDR1 MNHEY and CDR2 SVGAGI. Trimming removed 2 bases at V and 2 bases at J, with 10 bases between. The CDR3 here is CASSYIAGTYEQYF. The DNA of the CDR3 is TGTGCCAGCAGTTACATTGCGGGGACCTACGAGCAGTACTTC.

This chain connects TRBV12-3 or TRBV12-4 to TRBJ1-1; perhaps TRBD1 as D (5 bases). The V end lost 3 bases, the J end lost 3 bases, and 11 bases lay between the germline ends. The CDR3 spans 14 residues. The CDR3 coding sequence is TGTGCCAGCAGTTTGAGCGGGGGTTACACTGAAGCTTTCTTT. This encodes CASSLSGGYTEAFF.

This clonotype was picked up a small number of times. The rearrangement links TRBV7-9 to TRBJ2-5; possibly TRBD1 for D (6 bases). Germline CDR1 SEHNR, CDR2 FQNEAQ (reference sequence). The V end lost 7 bases, the J end lost 9 bases, and 12 bases lay between the germline ends. The CDR3 consists of 11 residues. In DNA form, the CDR3 reads TGTGCCAGCAACTCAGGGGCGGCCCAGTACTTC. Its protein is CASNSGAAQYF.

CDR3 sequence: CASSFRRNEKLFF. CDR3 nucleotide sequence: TGTGCCAGCAGTTTCAGGCGTAATGAAAAACTGTTTTTT. The rearrangement uses TRBV12-3 or TRBV12-4 and TRBJ1-4, with D unclear. Trimming removed 3 bases at V and 4 bases at J, with 6 bases between. The CDR3 has 13 amino acids.

In its sample, this clonotype was seen once. The chain is built from TRBV14 and TRBJ1-5; D ambiguous. The V end lost 1 base, the J end lost 6 bases, and 4 bases lay between the germline ends. CDR1 and CDR2 from the germline V gene are SGHDN and FVKESK. This CDR3 is 12 amino acids long. The CDR3 here is CASSQGGQPQHF. DNA of the CDR3: TGTGCCAGCAGCCAAGGTGGTCAGCCCCAGCATTTT.

The chain's CDR3 is CASRLAGGPWETQYF. CDR3 coding DNA: TGTGCCAGCAGACTAGCGGGGGGGCCTTGGGAGACCCAGTACTTC. The rearrangement links TRBV12-3 or TRBV12-4 to TRBJ2-5; 13 bases map to TRBD2. The CDR3 length is 15 residues. Trimming took 6 bases from V and 5 from J; bases not matched to a gene: 6.

The V gene is TRBV25-1, the J gene TRBJ2-3; 8 bases fit TRBD2. CDR1 and CDR2 from the germline V gene are MGHDK and SYGVNS. The CDR3 has 15 residues. V dropped 3 bases and J dropped 2; count of bases not matched to a gene: 4. The CDR3 sequence is CASSDSGVYTDTQYF. In DNA form, the CDR3 reads TGTGCCAGCAGTGATAGCGGGGTCTACACAGATACGCAGTATTTT.

The V gene is TRBV13, the J gene TRBJ2-2; D is possibly TRBD1 or TRBD2 (5 bases each). Between the trimmed V and J ends, which lost 10 bases and 6 bases, there was a span of 18 bases. Germline CDR1 reads PRHDT; CDR2 reads FYEKMQ (reference sequence). The CDR3 sequence is 14 residues long. CDR3 sequence (DNA): TGTGCCATGGGCCCCGGGGCCAACTCCGGGGAGCTGTTTTTT. Its translation is CAMGPGANSGELFF.

This clonotype was seen a few times. The V gene is TRBV5-1, the J gene TRBJ2-1; D is perhaps TRBD2 (5 bases). The V gene lost 4 bases and the J gene lost 10 bases, with 12 bases spanning the gap. The CDR3 spans 12 residues. Per the germline V gene, CDR1 is SGHRS and CDR2 is YFSETQ. Here the CDR3 reads CASSVGGWEQFF. CDR3 nucleotide sequence: TGCGCCAGCAGCGTCGGAGGTTGGGAGCAGTTCTTC.

This clonotype was recorded at least ten times. The CDR3 here is CATSRAVGGPSYEQYF. The CDR3 coding sequence is TGTGCCACCAGCAGAGCCGTGGGGGGTCCCTCCTACGAGCAGTACTTC. The chain links TRBV15 to TRBJ2-7, with TRBD2 as a possible D gene (6 bases). The CDR3 runs 16 residues. Trimming took off 1 base at V and 0 bases at J, with 13 bases between the two ends. CDR1 is LNHNV, CDR2 YYDKDF, per germline (reference sequence).

CDR3 residues: CSVTGAAYEQYF. Here the CDR3 DNA reads TGCAGCGTGACAGGGGCAGCCTACGAGCAGTACTTC. The rearrangement links TRBV29-1 to TRBJ2-7, with 8 bases aligning to TRBD1. The V and J ends lost 6 bases and 2 bases, in that order; junction bases with no gene match: 3. In germline, CDR1 is SQVTM, CDR2 ANQGSEA. CDR3 size: 12 residues.

The chain links TRBV27 to TRBJ2-1; D might be TRBD2 (5 bases). The CDR3 has 14 residues. V was pared by 3 bases and J by 1 base, with 7 bases between. The germline V gene has CDR1 MNHEY and CDR2 SMNVEV (reference sequence). The CDR3 is CASSFRRSYNEQFF. The CDR3 nucleotides are TGTGCCAGCAGTTTTCGGAGGTCCTACAATGAGCAGTTCTTC.

The chain carries TRBV29-1 and TRBJ2-1; 7 bases are shared with TRBD1. Germline V lookup: CDR1 SQVTM, CDR2 ANQGSEA. The CDR3 is made up of 14 amino acids. V was clipped by 6 bases and J by 6 bases; unmatched bases: 11. The CDR3 coding sequence is TGCAGCGTCGCAATTAGGGGGCACTTCAATGAGCAGTTCTTC. Protein product: CSVAIRGHFNEQFF.

The chain couples TRBV21-1 to TRBJ2-5; the table calls TRBD1, which could not be checked here. TRBV21-1 counts as a pseudogene. The CDR3 is 14 amino acids. CDR3 DNA: TGTGCCACCAGGGGACGGGCGTACCAAGAGACCCAGTACTTC. As protein: CATRGRAYQETQYF.

The chain uses TRBV9 and TRBJ2-2; weak D call: TRBD1 (6 bases). Trimming pared 5 bases from V and 6 bases from J, leaving 14 bases between. This CDR3 has 14 residues. CDR1 is SGDLS, CDR2 YYNGEE, per germline. CDR3 nucleotide sequence: TGTGCCAGCAGTGTCACAGGGAGCGCCGGGGAGCTGTTTTTT. Amino acids: CASSVTGSAGELFF.

J is TRBJ1-1 and V is TRBV20-1; D is undetermined. CDR3 length equals 12 residues. Per the germline V gene, CDR1 is DFQATT and CDR2 is SNEGSKA (reference sequence). V was cut by 3 bases and J by 4 bases, with 9 bases left in between. The CDR3 coding sequence is TGCAGTGCTAGCGACGATTTCACTGAAGCTTTCTTT. Its protein is CSASDDFTEAFF.

The chain joins TRBV12-3 or TRBV12-4 to TRBJ2-7, with D perhaps TRBD1 or TRBD2 (6 bases each). The CDR3 length is 16 residues. Trimming took off 2 bases at V and 0 bases at J, with 14 bases between the two ends. The CDR3 here is CASSLTGTWSSYEQYF. CDR3 coding DNA: TGTGCCAGCAGTTTAACAGGGACTTGGAGCTCCTACGAGCAGTACTTC.

This clonotype was detected only a few times. V and J are TRBV9 and TRBJ1-5; D is possibly TRBD1 (5 bases). Germline CDR1 and CDR2: SGDLS and YYNGEE. This CDR3 comprises 14 residues. V was clipped by 3 bases and J by 2 bases, with 9 bases between them. The CDR3 DNA is TGTGCCAGCAGCGGGGGGTATGGCAATCAGCCCCAGCATTTT. This encodes CASSGGYGNQPQHF.

J is TRBJ2-7 and V is TRBV5-5; unclear D gene. The CDR3 sequence is 14 residues long. The ends were cut back, 4 bases at V and 4 bases at J, with 15 bases in the middle. Germline CDR1 and CDR2: SGHKS and YYEKEE (reference sequence). The CDR3 nucleotides read TGTGCCAGCAGCGTTGACGGAGTACCGTACGAGCAGTACTTC. It is translated as CASSVDGVPYEQYF.

The V and J genes are TRBV7-9 and TRBJ1-2, with unresolved D. Germline values: CDR1 SEHNR, CDR2 FQNEAQ (reference sequence). Trimming left V 1 base short and J 8 bases short, with 17 bases between. The CDR3 is 15 residues long. CDR3 coding DNA: TGTGCCAGCAGCTTAGTAGGAGCAGGAGTATGGGGCTACACCTTC. Translation gives CASSLVGAGVWGYTF.

This clonotype has ten or more counts. The V call is TRBV20-1, the J call TRBJ2-7; D might be TRBD2 (6 bases). In germline, CDR1 is DFQATT, CDR2 SNEGSKA (reference sequence). The CDR3 runs to 12 residues. V was clipped by 5 bases and J by 7 bases, with 15 bases between them. In DNA, the CDR3 is TGCAGTGCTCCCCCACGGGCGGGGGAGCAGTACTTC. This sequence encodes CSAPPRAGEQYF.

CDR3 sequence reads: CASSPHTGEQYF. The CDR3 coding sequence is TGTGCCAGCAGCCCTCACACGGGCGAGCAGTACTTC. V gene TRBV6-5 combines with J gene TRBJ2-7; D not certain. Trimming removed 6 bases at V and 6 bases at J, with 12 bases between. CDR1 and CDR2 (germline): MNHEY, SVGAGI. The CDR3 runs to 12 residues.

J is TRBJ1-1 and V is TRBV3-1, with a tentative D call TRBD1 (5 bases). Germline V gives CDR1 LGHDT, CDR2 YNNKEL (reference sequence). Trimming shortened V by 4 bases and J by 7 bases, and 10 bases separated the two germline ends. There are 12 residues in the CDR3. This chain's CDR3 is CASSPGRGEAFF. For the CDR3, the DNA is TGTGCCAGCAGCCCAGGAAGGGGTGAAGCTTTCTTT.

This clonotype has only a few counts. Sequence at one end of the junction differs from germline and may be a read error. The rearrangement joins TRBV5-1 to TRBJ1-3; D remains unclear. This CDR3 is 12 amino acids long. In germline, CDR1 is SGHRS, CDR2 YFSETQ. The CDR3 DNA sequence: TGTGCCAGCAGCCCCTCTGGAAACACCATATATTTT. It encodes CASSPSGNTIYF.

The gene calls are TRBV10-3 and TRBJ2-7; 9 nucleotides line up with TRBD1. With V trimmed by 7 bases and J by 3 bases, 7 bases remained unmatched. This CDR3 comprises 14 residues. Germline V gene lookup returns CDR1 ENHRY and CDR2 SYGVKD. This CDR3 reads CAIKQGQGDYEQYF. Here the CDR3 DNA reads TGTGCCATCAAGCAGGGACAGGGAGACTACGAGCAGTACTTC.

The rearrangement joins TRBV6-5 to TRBJ2-7; D is unclear. Germline V lookup: CDR1 MNHEY, CDR2 SVGAGI. The CDR3 runs 13 residues. With 3 bases removed from V and 2 bases from J, the gap between germline ends came to 8 bases. DNA of the CDR3: TGTGCCAGCAGTTATTCGAGAGCCTACGAGCAGTACTTC. Residues: CASSYSRAYEQYF.

V and J are TRBV6-1 and TRBJ2-3; possibly TRBD1 for D (5 bases). Per the germline V gene, CDR1 is MNHNS and CDR2 is SASEGT. The CDR3 is 14 amino acids. Trimming shortened V by 5 bases and J by 5 bases, and 14 bases separated the two germline ends. The CDR3 reads CASSRSRVQDTQYF. The CDR3 nucleotides read TGTGCCAGCAGTAGAAGCAGGGTGCAAGATACGCAGTATTTT.

A note on this clonotype: Germline is not matched at one junction end, which may reflect a read error. The chain joins TRBV20-1 to TRBJ2-3; 11 bases align to TRBD1. The germline CDR1 and CDR2 sequences are DFQATT and SNEGSKA (reference sequence). There are 17 residues in the CDR3. CDR3 residues: CCAPKGRGQGGADTQYF. Here the CDR3 DNA reads TGCTGTGCCCCTAAGGGTAGGGGACAGGGGGGTGCAGATACGCAGTATTTT.

This clonotype was recorded a few times. The CDR3 bases are TGTGCCAGCAGTTACTCGATACCCCGGTACAATGAGCAGTTCTTC. Protein product: CASSYSIPRYNEQFF. The chain combines TRBV6-5 with TRBJ2-1, with D uncertain. Germline loops: CDR1 MNHEY, CDR2 SVGAGI. This CDR3 has 15 residues. Trimming removed 0 bases from V and 4 bases from J, with 10 bases in between.